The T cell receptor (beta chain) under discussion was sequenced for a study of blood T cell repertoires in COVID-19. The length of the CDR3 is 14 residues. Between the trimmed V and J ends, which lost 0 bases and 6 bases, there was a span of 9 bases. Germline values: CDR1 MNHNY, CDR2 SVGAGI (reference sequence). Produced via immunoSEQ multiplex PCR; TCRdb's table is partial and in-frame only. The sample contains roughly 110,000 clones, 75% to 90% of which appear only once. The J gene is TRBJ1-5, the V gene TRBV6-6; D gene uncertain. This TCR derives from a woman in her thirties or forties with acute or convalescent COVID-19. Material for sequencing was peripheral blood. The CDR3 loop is CASSYSREGQPQHF. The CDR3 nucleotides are TGTGCCAGCAGTTACTCCCGGGAAGGTCAGCCCCAGCATTTT.